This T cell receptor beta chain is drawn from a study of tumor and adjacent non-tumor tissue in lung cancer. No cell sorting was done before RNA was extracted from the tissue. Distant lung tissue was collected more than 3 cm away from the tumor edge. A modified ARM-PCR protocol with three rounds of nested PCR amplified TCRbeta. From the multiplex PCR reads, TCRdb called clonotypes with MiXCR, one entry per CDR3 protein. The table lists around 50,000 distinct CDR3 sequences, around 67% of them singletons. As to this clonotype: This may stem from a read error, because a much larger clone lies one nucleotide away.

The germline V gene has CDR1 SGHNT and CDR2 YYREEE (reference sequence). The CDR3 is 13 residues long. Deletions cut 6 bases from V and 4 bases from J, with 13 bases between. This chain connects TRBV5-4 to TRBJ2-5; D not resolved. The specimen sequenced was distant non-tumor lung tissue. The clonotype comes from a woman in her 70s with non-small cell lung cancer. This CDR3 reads CASNQSYSETQYF. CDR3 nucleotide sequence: TGTGCCAGCAACCAGTCGTACTCAGAGACCCAGTACTTC. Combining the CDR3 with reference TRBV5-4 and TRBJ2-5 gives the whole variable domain ETGVTQSPTHLIKTRGQQVTLRCSSQSGHNTVSWYQQALGQGPQFIFQYYREEENGRGNFPPRFSGLQFPNYSSELNVNALELDDSALYLCASNQSYSETQYFGPGTRLLVL.